This T cell receptor (beta chain) was obtained from a study of shared clonotypes between healthy human individuals. Study-level background: Every donor yielded three CD4 naive, three CD4 memory, two CD8 naive and one CD8 memory plate. Study-level results: Clonotype sharing among the donors was expected to vary with sequencing depth. The sampled material consisted only of blood, and tissue repertoires are likely to differ.

A single count supports this clone. Its matching antigen is unknown. Germline assignment: CDR1 MDHEN and CDR2 SYDVKM. This CDR3 region has 15 residues. Trimming pared 2 bases from V and 11 bases from J, leaving 21 bases between. Some clones are missing from TCRdb's copy, which holds only in-frame ones; the method was immunoSEQ multiplex PCR. Of hundreds of thousands of clones listed, approximately 96% were seen once; the top ten hold less than 0.13%. Positive CCR7 selection of CD45RO-negative cells yielded the naive CD8 cells, and terminally differentiated effector memory CD45RA+ cells were excluded. Donors were Caucasian adults residing in Nashville, Tennessee, USA.

Sequenced input: naive CD8+ T cells sorted from blood. The chain has TRBV28 and TRBJ1-2; maybe TRBD1 (6 bases). This sequence was found in a woman aged 25 to 39 in good health. The CDR3 nucleotides are TGTGCCAGCAGTTTAGGCCGGGGCAGGCCCCAGGGGTACACCTTC. It specifies CASSLGRGRPQGYTF.